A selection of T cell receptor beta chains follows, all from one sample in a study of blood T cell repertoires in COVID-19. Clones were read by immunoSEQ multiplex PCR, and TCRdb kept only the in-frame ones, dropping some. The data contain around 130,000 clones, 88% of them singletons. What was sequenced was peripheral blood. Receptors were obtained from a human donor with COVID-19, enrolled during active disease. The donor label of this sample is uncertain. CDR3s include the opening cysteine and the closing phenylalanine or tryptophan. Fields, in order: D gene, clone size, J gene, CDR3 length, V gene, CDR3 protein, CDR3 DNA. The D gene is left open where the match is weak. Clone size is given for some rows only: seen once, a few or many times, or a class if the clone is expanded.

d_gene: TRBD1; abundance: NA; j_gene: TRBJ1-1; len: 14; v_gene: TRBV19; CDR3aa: CASSIPGGQLGAFF; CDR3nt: TGTGCCAGTAGTATACCAGGGGGCCAACTAGGAGCTTTCTTT
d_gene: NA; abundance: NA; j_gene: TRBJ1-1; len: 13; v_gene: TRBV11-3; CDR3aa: CASSLGRYTGAFF; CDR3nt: TGTGCCAGCAGCTTAGGGAGGTATACAGGGGCTTTCTTT
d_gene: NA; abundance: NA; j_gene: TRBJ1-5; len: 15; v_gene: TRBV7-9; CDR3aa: CASSFGEGSNQPQHF; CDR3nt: TGTGCCAGCAGCTTTGGGGAGGGAAGCAATCAGCCCCAGCATTTT
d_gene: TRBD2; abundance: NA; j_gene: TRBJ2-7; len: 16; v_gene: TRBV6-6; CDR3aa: CASSYLPGTSGGEQYF; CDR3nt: TGTGCCAGCAGTTACTTGCCTGGGACAAGCGGGGGCGAGCAGTACTTC
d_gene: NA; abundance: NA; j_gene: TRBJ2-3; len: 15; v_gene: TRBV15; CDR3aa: CATSSVRGSTDTQYF; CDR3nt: TGTGCCACCAGCAGTGTTCGGGGGAGCACAGATACGCAGTATTTT
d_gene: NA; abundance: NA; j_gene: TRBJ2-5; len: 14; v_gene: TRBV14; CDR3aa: CASSQEAGEGTQYF; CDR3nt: TGTGCCAGCAGCCAAGAGGCCGGCGAGGGGACCCAGTACTTC
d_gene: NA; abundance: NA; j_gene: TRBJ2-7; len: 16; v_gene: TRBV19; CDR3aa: CATRGSAAYPLYEQYF; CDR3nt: TGTGCCACTAGGGGCTCGGCAGCCTATCCTCTTTACGAGCAGTACTTC
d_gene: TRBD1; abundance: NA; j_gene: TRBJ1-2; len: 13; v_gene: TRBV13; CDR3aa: CASAYLQGGGYTF; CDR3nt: TGTGCCAGCGCATATCTCCAGGGGGGTGGCTACACCTTC
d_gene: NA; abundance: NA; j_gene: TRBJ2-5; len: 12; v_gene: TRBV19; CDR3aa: CASSSEVETQYF; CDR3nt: TGTGCCAGTTCTAGCGAGGTAGAGACCCAGTACTTC
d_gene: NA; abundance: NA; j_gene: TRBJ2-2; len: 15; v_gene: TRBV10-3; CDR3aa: CAISRQGRRNGELFF; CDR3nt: TGTGCCATCAGTCGCCAGGGCAGACGTAACGGGGAGCTGTTTTTT
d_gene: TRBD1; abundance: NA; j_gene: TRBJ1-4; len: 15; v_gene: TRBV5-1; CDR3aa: CASSPPSGQTEKLFF; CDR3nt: TGCGCCAGCAGCCCGCCCTCGGGACAGACCGAAAAACTGTTTTTT
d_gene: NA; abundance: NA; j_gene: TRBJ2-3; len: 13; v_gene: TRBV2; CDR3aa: CASKGPATDTQYF; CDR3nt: TGTGCCAGCAAGGGGCCAGCCACAGATACGCAGTATTTT
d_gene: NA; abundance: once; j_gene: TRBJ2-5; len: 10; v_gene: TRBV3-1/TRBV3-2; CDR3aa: CASSKETQYF; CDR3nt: TGTGCCAGCAGTAAAGAGACCCAGTACTTC
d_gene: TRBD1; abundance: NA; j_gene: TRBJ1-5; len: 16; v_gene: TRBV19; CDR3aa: CASSIGSDRGYQPQHF; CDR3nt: TGTGCCAGTAGTATAGGAAGCGACAGGGGGTATCAGCCCCAGCATTTT
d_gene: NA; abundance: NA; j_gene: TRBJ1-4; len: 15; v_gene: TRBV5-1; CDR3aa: CASSPDSATNEKLFF; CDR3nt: TGCGCCAGCAGCCCCGACTCTGCAACTAATGAAAAACTGTTTTTT
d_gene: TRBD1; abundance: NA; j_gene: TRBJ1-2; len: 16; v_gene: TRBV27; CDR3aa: CASSWGGGTGSHGYTF; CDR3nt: TGTGCCAGCAGTTGGGGAGGCGGGACAGGGTCACATGGCTACACCTTC
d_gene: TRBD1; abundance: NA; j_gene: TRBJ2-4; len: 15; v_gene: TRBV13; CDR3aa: CASSLGGTGEGIQYF; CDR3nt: TGTGCCAGCAGCTTAGGAGGGACAGGGGAAGGCATTCAGTACTTC
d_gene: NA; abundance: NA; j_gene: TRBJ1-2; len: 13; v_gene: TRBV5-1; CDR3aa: CASSLVQDYGWAF; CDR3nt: TGCGCCAGCAGCTTGGTGCAGGACTACGGCTGGGCCTTC
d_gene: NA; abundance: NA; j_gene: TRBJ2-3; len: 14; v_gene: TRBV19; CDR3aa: CASSIRLQTDTQYF; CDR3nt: TGTGCCAGTAGTATACGTCTCCAGACAGATACGCAGTATTTT
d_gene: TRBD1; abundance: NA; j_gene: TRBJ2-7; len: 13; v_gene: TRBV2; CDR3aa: CASRPDRENEQYF; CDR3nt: TGTGCCAGCAGACCGGACAGGGAGAACGAGCAGTACTTC
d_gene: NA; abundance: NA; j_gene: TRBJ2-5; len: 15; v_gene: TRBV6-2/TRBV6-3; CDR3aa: CASSQALGESLAQYF; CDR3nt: TGTGCCAGCAGTCAAGCCTTGGGCGAAAGCCTGGCCCAGTACTTC
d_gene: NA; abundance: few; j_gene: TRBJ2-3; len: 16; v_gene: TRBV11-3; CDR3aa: CASSLDRKGLTDTQYF; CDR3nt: TGTGCCAGCAGCTTAGATCGTAAAGGACTCACAGATACGCAGTATTTT
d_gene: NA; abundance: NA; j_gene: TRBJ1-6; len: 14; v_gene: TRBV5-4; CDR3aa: CASSVQGRESPLHF; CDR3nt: TGTGCCAGCAGCGTACAGGGAAGAGAATCACCCCTCCACTTT
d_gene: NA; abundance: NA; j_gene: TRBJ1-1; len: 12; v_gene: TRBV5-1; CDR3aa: CASSLTGPEAFF; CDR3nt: TGCGCCAGCAGCTTGACAGGGCCTGAAGCTTTCTTT
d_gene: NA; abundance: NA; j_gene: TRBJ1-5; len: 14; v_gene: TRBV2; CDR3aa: CASSERPGTQPQHF; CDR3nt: TGTGCCAGCAGTGAACGGCCCGGGACACAGCCCCAGCATTTT
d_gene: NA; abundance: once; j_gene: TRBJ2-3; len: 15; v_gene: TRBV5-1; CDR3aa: CASSFAGGDTDTQYF; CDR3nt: TGCGCCAGCAGCTTCGCCGGCGGGGACACAGATACGCAGTATTTT
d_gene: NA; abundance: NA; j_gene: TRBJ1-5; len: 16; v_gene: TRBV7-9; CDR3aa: CASSLGGTWGNQPQHF; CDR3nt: TGTGCCAGCAGCTTGGGAGGGACCTGGGGCAATCAGCCCCAGCATTTT
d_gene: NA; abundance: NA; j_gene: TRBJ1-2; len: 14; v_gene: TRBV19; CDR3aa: CASSPGRGGNGYTF; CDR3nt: TGTGCCAGTAGCCCCGGGAGGGGGGGGAATGGCTACACCTTC
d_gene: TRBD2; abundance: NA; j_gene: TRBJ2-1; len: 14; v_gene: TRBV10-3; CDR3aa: CAISERGGDNEQFF; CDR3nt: TGTGCCATCAGTGAGCGGGGGGGTGACAATGAGCAGTTCTTC
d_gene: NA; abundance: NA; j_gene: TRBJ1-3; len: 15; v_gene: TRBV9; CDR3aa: CASREGTGSENTIYF; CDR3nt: TGTGCCAGCAGGGAAGGAACGGGGTCGGAAAACACCATATATTTT
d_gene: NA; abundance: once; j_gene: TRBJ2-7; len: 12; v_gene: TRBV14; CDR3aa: CASSQGGGRQYF; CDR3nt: TGTGCCAGCAGCCAGGGCGGAGGGCGGCAGTACTTC